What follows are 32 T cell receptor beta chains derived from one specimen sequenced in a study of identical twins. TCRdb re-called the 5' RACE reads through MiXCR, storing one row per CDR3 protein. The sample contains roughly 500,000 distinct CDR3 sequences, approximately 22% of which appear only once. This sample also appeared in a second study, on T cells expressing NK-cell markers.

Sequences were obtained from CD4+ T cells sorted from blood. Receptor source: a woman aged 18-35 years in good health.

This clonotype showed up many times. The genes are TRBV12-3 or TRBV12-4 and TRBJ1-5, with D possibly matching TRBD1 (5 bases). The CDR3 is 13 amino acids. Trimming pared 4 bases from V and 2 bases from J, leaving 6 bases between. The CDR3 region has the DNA TGTGCCAGCAGTTCGACAGGCAATCAGCCCCAGCATTTT. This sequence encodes CASSSTGNQPQHF.

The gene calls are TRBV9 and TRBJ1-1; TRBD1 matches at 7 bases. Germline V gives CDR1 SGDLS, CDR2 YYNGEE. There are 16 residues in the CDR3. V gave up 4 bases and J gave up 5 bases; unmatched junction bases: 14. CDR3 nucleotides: TGTGCCAGCAGCCCACAATCAGGGGGGTCGTGGACTGAAGCTTTCTTT. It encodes CASSPQSGGSWTEAFF.

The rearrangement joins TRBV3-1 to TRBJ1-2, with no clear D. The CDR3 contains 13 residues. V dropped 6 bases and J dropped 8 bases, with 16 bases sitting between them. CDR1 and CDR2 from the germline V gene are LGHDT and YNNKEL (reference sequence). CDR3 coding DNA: TGTGCCAGCAGTTACGACACGTCCCCCGGCTACACCTTC. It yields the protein CASSYDTSPGYTF.

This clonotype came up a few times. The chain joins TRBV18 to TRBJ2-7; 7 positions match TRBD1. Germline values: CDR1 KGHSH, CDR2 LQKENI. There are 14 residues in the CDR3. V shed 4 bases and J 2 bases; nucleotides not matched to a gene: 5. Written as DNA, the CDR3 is TGTGCCAGCTCACTAACGACAGGGACCTACGAGCAGTACTTC. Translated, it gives CASSLTTGTYEQYF.

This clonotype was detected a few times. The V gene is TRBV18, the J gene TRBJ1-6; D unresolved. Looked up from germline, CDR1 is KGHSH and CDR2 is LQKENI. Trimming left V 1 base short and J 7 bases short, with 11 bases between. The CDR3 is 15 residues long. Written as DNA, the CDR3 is TGTGCCAGCTCACCACGGCAACGAGAGAATTCACCCCTCCACTTT. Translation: CASSPRQRENSPLHF.

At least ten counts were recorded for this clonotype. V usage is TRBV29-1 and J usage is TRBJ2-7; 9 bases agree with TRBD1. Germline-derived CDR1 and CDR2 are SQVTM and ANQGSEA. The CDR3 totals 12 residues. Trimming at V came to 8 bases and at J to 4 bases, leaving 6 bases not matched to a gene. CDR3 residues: CSILGQGYEQYF. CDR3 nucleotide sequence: TGCAGCATCCTAGGACAGGGGTACGAGCAGTACTTC.

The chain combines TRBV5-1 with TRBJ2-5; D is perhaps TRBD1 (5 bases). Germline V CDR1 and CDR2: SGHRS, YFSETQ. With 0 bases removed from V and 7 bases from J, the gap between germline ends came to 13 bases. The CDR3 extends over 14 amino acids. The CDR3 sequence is CASSLGPTGGTQYF. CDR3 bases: TGCGCCAGCAGCTTGGGGCCTACAGGTGGGACCCAGTACTTC. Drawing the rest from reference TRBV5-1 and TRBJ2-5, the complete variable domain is KAGVTQTPRYLIKTRGQQVTLSCSPISGHRSVSWYQQTPGQGLQFLFEYFSETQRNKGNFPGRFSGRQFSNSRSEMNVSTLELGDSALYLCASSLGPTGGTQYFGPGTRLLVL.

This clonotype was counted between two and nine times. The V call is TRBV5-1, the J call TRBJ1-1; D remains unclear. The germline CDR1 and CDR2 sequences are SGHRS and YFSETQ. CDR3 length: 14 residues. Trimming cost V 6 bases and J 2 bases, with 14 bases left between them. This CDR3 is CASKPGGINTEAFF. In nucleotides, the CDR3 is TGCGCCAGCAAGCCGGGCGGAATCAACACTGAAGCTTTCTTT.

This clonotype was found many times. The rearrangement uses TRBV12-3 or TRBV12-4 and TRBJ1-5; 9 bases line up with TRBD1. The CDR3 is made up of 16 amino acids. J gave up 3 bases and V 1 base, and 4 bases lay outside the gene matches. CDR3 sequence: CASSLVGTGNNQPQHF. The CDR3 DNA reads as TGTGCCAGCAGTTTAGTCGGGACAGGGAACAATCAGCCCCAGCATTTT.

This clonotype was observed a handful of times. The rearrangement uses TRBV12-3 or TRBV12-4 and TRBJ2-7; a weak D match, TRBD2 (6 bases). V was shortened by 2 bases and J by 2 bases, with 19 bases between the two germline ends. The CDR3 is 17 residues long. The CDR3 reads CASSLNRNSGGTYEQYF. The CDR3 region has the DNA TGTGCCAGCAGTTTAAATCGGAACTCTGGAGGGACCTACGAGCAGTACTTC.

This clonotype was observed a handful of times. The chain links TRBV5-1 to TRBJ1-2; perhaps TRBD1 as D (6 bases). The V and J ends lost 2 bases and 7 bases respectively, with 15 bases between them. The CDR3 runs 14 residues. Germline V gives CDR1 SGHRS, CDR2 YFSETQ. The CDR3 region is CASSFRQDEGGYTF. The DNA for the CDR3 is TGCGCCAGCAGCTTCCGACAGGACGAGGGTGGCTACACCTTC. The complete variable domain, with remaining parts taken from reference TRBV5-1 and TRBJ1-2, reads KAGVTQTPRYLIKTRGQQVTLSCSPISGHRSVSWYQQTPGQGLQFLFEYFSETQRNKGNFPGRFSGRQFSNSRSEMNVSTLELGDSALYLCASSFRQDEGGYTFGSGTRLTVV.

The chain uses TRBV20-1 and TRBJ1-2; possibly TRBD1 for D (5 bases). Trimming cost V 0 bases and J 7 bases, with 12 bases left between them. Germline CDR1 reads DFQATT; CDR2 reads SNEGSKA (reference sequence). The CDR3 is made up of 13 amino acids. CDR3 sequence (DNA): TGCAGTGCTAGAGATGCAGGGATCTTTGGCTACACCTTC. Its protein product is CSARDAGIFGYTF.

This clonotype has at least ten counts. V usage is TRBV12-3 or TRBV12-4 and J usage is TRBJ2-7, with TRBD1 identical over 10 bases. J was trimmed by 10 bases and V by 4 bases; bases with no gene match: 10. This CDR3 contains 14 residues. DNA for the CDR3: TGTGCCAGCAGTTATATGGGACAGGGGATGGAACAGTACTTC. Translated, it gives CASSYMGQGMEQYF.

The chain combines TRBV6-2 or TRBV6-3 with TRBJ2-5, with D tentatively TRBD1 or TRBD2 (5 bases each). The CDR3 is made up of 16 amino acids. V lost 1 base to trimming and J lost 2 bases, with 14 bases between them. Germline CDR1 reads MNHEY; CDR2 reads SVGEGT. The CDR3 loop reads CASSYLIRDQQETQYF. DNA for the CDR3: TGTGCCAGCAGTTACTTAATCCGGGACCAACAAGAGACCCAGTACTTC.

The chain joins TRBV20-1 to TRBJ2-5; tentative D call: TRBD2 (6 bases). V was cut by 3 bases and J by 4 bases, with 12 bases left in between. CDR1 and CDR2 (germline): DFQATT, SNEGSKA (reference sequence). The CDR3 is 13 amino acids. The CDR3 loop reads CSARPTSIETQYF. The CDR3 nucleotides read TGCAGTGCTAGGCCTACTAGCATAGAGACCCAGTACTTC.

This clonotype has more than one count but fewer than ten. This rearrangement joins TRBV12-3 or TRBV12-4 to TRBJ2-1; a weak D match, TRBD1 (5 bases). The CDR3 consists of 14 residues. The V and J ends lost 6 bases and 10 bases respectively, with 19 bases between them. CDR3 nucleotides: TGTGCCAGCAGGCGTACCCTAAAGGGGAACGAGCAGTTCTTC. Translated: CASRRTLKGNEQFF.

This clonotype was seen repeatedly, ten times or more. In DNA form, the CDR3 reads TGTGCCAGCAGGCGGGACAGGGTAAATGAGCAGTTCTTC. The encoded protein is CASRRDRVNEQFF. The V and J genes are TRBV12-3 or TRBV12-4 and TRBJ2-1, with TRBD1 matching 9 bases. The CDR3 sequence is 13 residues long. Losses at the gene ends were 6 bases for V and 7 bases for J; bases not matched to a gene: 4.

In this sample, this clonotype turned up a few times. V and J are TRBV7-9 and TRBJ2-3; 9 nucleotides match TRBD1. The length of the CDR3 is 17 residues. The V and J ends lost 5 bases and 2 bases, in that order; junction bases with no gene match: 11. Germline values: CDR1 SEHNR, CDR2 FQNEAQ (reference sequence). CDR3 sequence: CASSPKDRGALTDTQYF. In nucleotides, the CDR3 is TGTGCCAGCAGCCCAAAGGACAGGGGCGCCCTCACAGATACGCAGTATTTT.

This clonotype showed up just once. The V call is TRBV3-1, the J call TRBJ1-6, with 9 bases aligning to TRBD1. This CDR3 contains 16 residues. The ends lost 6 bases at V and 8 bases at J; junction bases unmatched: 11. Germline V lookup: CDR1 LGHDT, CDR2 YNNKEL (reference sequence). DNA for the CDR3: TGTGCCAGCAGACTTCGGACAGGGGAATATGATTCACCCCTCCACTTT. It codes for CASRLRTGEYDSPLHF.

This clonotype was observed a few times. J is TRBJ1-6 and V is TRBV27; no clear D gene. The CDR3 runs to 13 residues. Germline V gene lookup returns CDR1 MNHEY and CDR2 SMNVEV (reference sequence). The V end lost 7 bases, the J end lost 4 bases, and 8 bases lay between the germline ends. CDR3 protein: CASTPEYNSPLHF. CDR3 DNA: TGTGCCAGCACCCCTGAGTATAATTCACCCCTCCACTTT.

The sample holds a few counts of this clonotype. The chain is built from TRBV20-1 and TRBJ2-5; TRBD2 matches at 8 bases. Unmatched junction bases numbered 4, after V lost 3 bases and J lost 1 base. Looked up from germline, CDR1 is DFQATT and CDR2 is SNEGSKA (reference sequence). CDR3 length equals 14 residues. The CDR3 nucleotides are TGCAGTGCTAGCGGCGGGAGGACCCAAGAGACCCAGTACTTC. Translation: CSASGGRTQETQYF.

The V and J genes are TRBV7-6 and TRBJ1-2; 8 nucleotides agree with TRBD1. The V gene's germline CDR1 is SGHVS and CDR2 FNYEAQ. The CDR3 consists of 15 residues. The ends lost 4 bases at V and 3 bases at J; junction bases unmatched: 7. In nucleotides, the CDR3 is TGTGCCAGCAGCTCCCGACAGGGGCCATACTATGGCTACACCTTC. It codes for CASSSRQGPYYGYTF.

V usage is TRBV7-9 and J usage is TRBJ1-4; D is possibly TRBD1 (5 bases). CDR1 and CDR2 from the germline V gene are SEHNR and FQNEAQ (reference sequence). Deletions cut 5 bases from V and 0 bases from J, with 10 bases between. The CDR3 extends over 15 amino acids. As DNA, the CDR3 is TGTGCCAGCAGCGTTCGACAGACAACTAATGAAAAACTGTTTTTT. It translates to CASSVRQTTNEKLFF.

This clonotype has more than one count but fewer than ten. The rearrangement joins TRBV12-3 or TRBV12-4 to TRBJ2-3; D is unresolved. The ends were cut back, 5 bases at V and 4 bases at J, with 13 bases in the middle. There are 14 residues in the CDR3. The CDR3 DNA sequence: TGTGCCAGCAGTGCCAATCACCGGGCAGATACGCAGTATTTT. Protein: CASSANHRADTQYF.

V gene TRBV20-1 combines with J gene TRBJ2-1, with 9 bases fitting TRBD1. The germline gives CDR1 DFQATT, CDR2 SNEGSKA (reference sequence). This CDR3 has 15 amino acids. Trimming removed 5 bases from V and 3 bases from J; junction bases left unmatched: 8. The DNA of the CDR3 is TGCAGTGCTCGCCCCGGGACAGGGCTCTACAATGAGCAGTTCTTC. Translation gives CSARPGTGLYNEQFF.

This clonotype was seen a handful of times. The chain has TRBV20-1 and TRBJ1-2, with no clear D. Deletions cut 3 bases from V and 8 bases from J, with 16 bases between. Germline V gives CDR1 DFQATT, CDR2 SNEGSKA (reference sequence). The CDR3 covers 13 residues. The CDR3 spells CSASRPLSGGYTF. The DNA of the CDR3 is TGCAGTGCTAGTCGGCCCCTGTCGGGCGGCTACACCTTC.

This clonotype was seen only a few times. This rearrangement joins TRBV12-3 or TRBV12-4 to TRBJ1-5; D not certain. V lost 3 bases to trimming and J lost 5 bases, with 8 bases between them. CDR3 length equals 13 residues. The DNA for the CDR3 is TGTGCCAGCAGTTTTTTAAGTTATCAGCCCCAGCATTTT. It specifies CASSFLSYQPQHF.

DNA of the CDR3: TGTGCCACCAGCAGAGATTCTAGCGCCGACGATGAGCAGTTCTTC. The encoded protein is CATSRDSSADDEQFF. This sequence joins TRBV15 and TRBJ2-1; possibly TRBD2 for D (6 bases). Trimming stripped 0 bases from V and 8 bases from J, with 14 bases between. This CDR3 contains 15 residues. The V gene's germline CDR1 is LNHNV and CDR2 YYDKDF (reference sequence).

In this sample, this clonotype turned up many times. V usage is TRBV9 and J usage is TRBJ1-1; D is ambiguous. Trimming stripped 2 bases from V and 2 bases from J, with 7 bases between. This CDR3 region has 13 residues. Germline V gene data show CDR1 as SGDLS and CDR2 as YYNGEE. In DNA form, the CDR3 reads TGTGCCAGCAGCGTCCACGCAAACACTGAAGCTTTCTTT. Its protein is CASSVHANTEAFF.

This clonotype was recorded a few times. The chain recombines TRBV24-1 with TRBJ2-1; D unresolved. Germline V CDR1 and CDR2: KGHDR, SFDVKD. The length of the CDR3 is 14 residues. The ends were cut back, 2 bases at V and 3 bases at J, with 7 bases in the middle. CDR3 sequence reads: CATSDSTNYNEQFF. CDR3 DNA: TGTGCCACCAGTGATTCCACCAACTACAATGAGCAGTTCTTC.

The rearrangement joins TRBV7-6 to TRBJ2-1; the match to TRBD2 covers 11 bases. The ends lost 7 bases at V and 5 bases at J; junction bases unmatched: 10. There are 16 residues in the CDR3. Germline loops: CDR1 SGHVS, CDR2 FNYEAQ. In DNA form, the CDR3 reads TGTGCCAGCACTACTAGGCTAGCGGGAGGACACAATGAGCAGTTCTTC. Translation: CASTTRLAGGHNEQFF.

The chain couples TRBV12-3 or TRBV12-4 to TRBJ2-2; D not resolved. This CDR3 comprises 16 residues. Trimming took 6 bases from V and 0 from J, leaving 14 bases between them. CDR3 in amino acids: CASSPAPIPNTGELFF. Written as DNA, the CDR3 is TGTGCCAGCAGCCCCGCCCCCATACCGAACACCGGGGAGCTGTTTTTT.